The 13 T cell receptor beta chains below were found in one sample sequenced in a study of cytomegalovirus exposure and HLA in healthy donors. The PCR contained 60 Vbeta and 13 Jbeta primers. The data were produced by immunoSEQ multiplex PCR, yet TCRdb's version contains in-frame clones alone and is incomplete. Its clone listing holds 150,000 or so clones. Sequencing used PBMCs. These receptor sequences come from a woman in her forties or fifties in good health and CMV-seronegative.

This CDR3 reads CASTLHEAGEQFF. The CDR3 bases are TGTGCCAGCACGCTTCACGAAGCGGGTGAGCAGTTCTTC. The chain links TRBV6-6 to TRBJ2-1; D might be TRBD2 (6 bases). The ends were cut back, 7 bases at V and 9 bases at J, with 16 bases in the middle. CDR1 MNHNY and CDR2 SVGAGI come from the germline V gene (reference sequence). There are 13 residues in the CDR3.

The chain joins TRBV6-5 to TRBJ1-4; D perhaps matches TRBD1 (6 bases). This CDR3 comprises 15 residues. Per germline, CDR1 MNHEY and CDR2 SVGAGI. With 1 base removed from V and 5 bases from J, the gap between germline ends came to 11 bases. The CDR3 DNA is TGTGCCAGCAGTTACTTGGGGGCAGGGAATGAAAAACTGTTTTTT. Protein sequence: CASSYLGAGNEKLFF.

The V and J genes are TRBV27 and TRBJ1-5, with D tentatively TRBD1 (5 bases). This CDR3 is 17 amino acids long. The germline V gene encodes CDR1 MNHEY and CDR2 SMNVEV (reference sequence). The germline V and J ends were trimmed by 0 bases and 0 bases, with 12 bases remaining between them. The CDR3 loop reads CASSLSVGGNSNQPQHF. CDR3 nucleotide sequence: TGTGCCAGCAGTTTATCGGTGGGGGGAAATAGCAATCAGCCCCAGCATTTT.

This chain joins TRBV5-1 and TRBJ2-7; weak D call: TRBD2 (5 bases). The CDR3 sequence is 14 residues long. Germline CDR1 is SGHRS and CDR2 is YFSETQ. Trimming left V 4 bases short and J 3 bases short, with 14 bases between. CDR3 nucleotide sequence: TGCGCCAGCAGCCCCCTGGACGGGGTCTACGAGCAGTACTTC. Translation: CASSPLDGVYEQYF.

V and J are TRBV29-1 and TRBJ2-1; TRBD2 is a possible D gene (5 bases). The V gene's germline CDR1 is SQVTM and CDR2 ANQGSEA. The CDR3 loop spans 12 amino acids. The V end lost 4 bases, the J end lost 6 bases, and 10 bases lay between the germline ends. The DNA of the CDR3 is TGCAGCGTTGTCGGGAACGGCAATGAGCAGTTCTTC. Amino acids: CSVVGNGNEQFF.

This chain connects TRBV19 to TRBJ2-5, with a tentative D call TRBD2 (7 bases). The CDR3 is made up of 14 amino acids. Trimming took off 2 bases at V and 3 bases at J, with 10 bases between the two ends. The germline gives CDR1 LNHDA, CDR2 SQIVND (reference sequence). CDR3 nucleotides: TGTGCCAGTAGTATAAGGGAGGGGGAAGAGACCCAGTACTTC. It translates to CASSIREGEETQYF.

The chain combines TRBV19 with TRBJ1-2; a weak D match, TRBD1 (5 bases). CDR1 LNHDA and CDR2 SQIVND come from the germline V gene (reference sequence). V lost 5 bases, J lost 4 bases, and 11 bases lay in between. This CDR3 comprises 13 residues. CDR3 region: CASSDSYPYGYTF. CDR3 in DNA: TGTGCCAGTAGTGACAGCTACCCCTATGGCTACACCTTC. The full variable domain, completed using reference TRBV19 and TRBJ1-2, is DGGITQSPKYLFRKEGQNVTLSCEQNLNHDAMYWYRQDPGQGLRLIYYSQIVNDFQKGDIAEGYSVSREKKESFPLTVTSAQKNPTAFYLCASSDSYPYGYTFGSGTRLTVV.

This sequence joins TRBV25-1 and TRBJ2-5, with 7 bases aligning to TRBD1. This CDR3 is 14 amino acids long. CDR1 and CDR2 (germline): MGHDK, SYGVNS. V shed 1 base, J shed 2 bases, and the junction held 1 base outside the gene matches. CDR3 region: CASSEFRGQETQYF. The CDR3 region has the DNA TGTGCCAGCAGTGAATTCAGGGGGCAAGAGACCCAGTACTTC.

The chain is built from TRBV2 and TRBJ2-2; TRBD2 agrees at 7 bases. The CDR3 totals 15 residues. Per germline, CDR1 SNHLY and CDR2 FYNNEI. Trimming at V came to 5 bases and at J to 3 bases, leaving 6 bases not matched to a gene. The CDR3 DNA is TGTGCCAGCAGTCGGAGCGGGGAGGACACCGGGGAGCTGTTTTTT. Translation: CASSRSGEDTGELFF.

This chain links TRBV5-1 with TRBJ2-3; TRBD1 matches 9 bases. CDR3 length equals 14 residues. Per germline, CDR1 SGHRS and CDR2 YFSETQ. V lost 4 bases to trimming and J lost 4 bases; unmatched junction nucleotides: 4. The CDR3 bases are TGCGCCAGCAGCCCAACAGGGGGCCCAGATACGCAGTATTTT. Protein: CASSPTGGPDTQYF. Supplemented by reference TRBV5-1 and TRBJ2-3, the full variable domain reads KAGVTQTPRYLIKTRGQQVTLSCSPISGHRSVSWYQQTPGQGLQFLFEYFSETQRNKGNFPGRFSGRQFSNSRSEMNVSTLELGDSALYLCASSPTGGPDTQYFGPGTRLTVL.

V usage is TRBV7-9 and J usage is TRBJ1-6; D not certain. The CDR3 covers 14 residues. Trimming took 3 bases from V and 6 from J, leaving 9 bases between them. Germline lookup yields CDR1 SEHNR and CDR2 FQNEAQ (reference sequence). The CDR3 nucleotides read TGTGCCAGCAGCTTGGTGGCCCGTAATTCACCCCTCCACTTT. This sequence encodes CASSLVARNSPLHF.

V usage is TRBV2 and J usage is TRBJ2-2, with unresolved D. Germline values: CDR1 SNHLY, CDR2 FYNNEI. The CDR3 consists of 13 residues. The V and J ends lost 4 bases and 1 base respectively, with 4 bases between them. The CDR3 nucleotides read TGTGCCAGCAGTGGACAGAACACCGGGGAGCTGTTTTTT. It encodes CASSGQNTGELFF.

J is TRBJ2-7 and V is TRBV4-3; 12 bases fit TRBD2. V dropped 4 bases and J dropped 3; count of bases not matched to a gene: 7. CDR1 and CDR2 (germline): LGHNA, YSLEER. The CDR3 spans 16 residues. The CDR3 loop reads CASSLALTSGSYEQYF. CDR3 DNA: TGCGCCAGCAGCCTAGCGCTGACTAGCGGGAGCTACGAGCAGTACTTC.